One and the same sample provided the 8 T cell receptor beta chains below, sequenced in a study of control samples from healthy donors and cancer patients. The data were produced by immunoSEQ multiplex PCR, yet TCRdb's version contains in-frame clones alone and is incomplete. This table has some 130,000 clones, about nine tenths appearing once. Sequencing was done on a sample of blood. These receptors all come from a man in his forties or fifties in good health.

This CDR3 is CASSDSSGGANEQFF. Here the CDR3 DNA reads TGTGCCAGCAGTGACTCTAGCGGGGGGGCCAATGAGCAGTTCTTC. This chain joins TRBV6-4 and TRBJ2-1; 11 bases match TRBD2. Germline trimming cut 0 bases from V and 6 bases from J; bases unmatched to any gene: 1. CDR1 is MRHNA and CDR2 is SNTAGT in the germline V gene. There are 15 residues in the CDR3.

The chain links TRBV7-3 to TRBJ2-1; D is possibly TRBD1 (6 bases). The V gene lost 2 bases and the J gene lost 7 bases, with 15 bases spanning the gap. The CDR3 has 15 amino acids. Germline V CDR1 and CDR2: SGHTA, FQGTGA. In DNA form, the CDR3 reads TGTGCCAGCAGCTTAGAACAGGGAAAAGGGAATGAGCAGTTCTTC. Encoded protein: CASSLEQGKGNEQFF.

The chain joins TRBV7-2 to TRBJ2-5; 8 bases are shared with TRBD1. Trimming cost V 5 bases and J 2 bases; bases outside gene matches: 7. CDR3 length: 15 amino acids. Germline V gives CDR1 SGHTA, CDR2 FQGNSA. The CDR3, as DNA: TGTGCCAGCAGCGTCACCGGGACAGGTCAAGAGACCCAGTACTTC. Residues: CASSVTGTGQETQYF.

The rearrangement joins TRBV2 to TRBJ2-1, with 7 positions matching TRBD1. Unmatched junction bases numbered 5, after V lost 8 bases and J lost 4 bases. The CDR3 loop spans 13 amino acids. The germline gives CDR1 SNHLY, CDR2 FYNNEI. The DNA of the CDR3 is TGTGCCAGCCTGGGGACAGCGTACAATGAGCAGTTCTTC. Its protein is CASLGTAYNEQFF.

The chain carries TRBV10-3 and TRBJ1-6; TRBD1 is a possible D gene (6 bases). The CDR3 contains 15 residues. Trimming took off 4 bases at V and 4 bases at J, with 11 bases between the two ends. CDR1 and CDR2 (germline): ENHRY, SYGVKD. The CDR3 sequence: CAISARTDYNSPLHF. CDR3 nucleotide sequence: TGTGCCATCAGTGCCCGGACAGATTATAATTCACCCCTCCACTTT.

Remarks on this clone: Other DNA sequences in this sample translate to the same CDR3. The chain joins TRBV19 to TRBJ1-1; D call uncertain. CDR3 size: 13 residues. Germline lookup yields CDR1 LNHDA and CDR2 SQIVND (reference sequence). Trimming removed 9 bases from V and 1 base from J, with 12 bases in between. The CDR3 DNA is TGTGCCAGCCAAGAAGGAGCGAACACTGAAGCTTTCTTT. This gives the protein CASQEGANTEAFF.

The CDR3 spells CASSSYREDLQETQYF. The CDR3 DNA is TGTGCCAGCAGTTCATATAGGGAGGACTTACAAGAGACCCAGTACTTC. The chain has TRBV6-5 and TRBJ2-5, with a weak D call TRBD2 (6 bases). This CDR3 comprises 16 residues. Trimming took 4 bases from V and 2 from J, leaving 17 bases between them. Per the germline V gene, CDR1 is MNHEY and CDR2 is SVGAGI.

This chain connects TRBV27 to TRBJ1-4, with TRBD1 as a possible D gene (5 bases). V lost 11 bases, J lost 10 bases, and 20 bases lay in between. CDR1 MNHEY and CDR2 SMNVEV come from the germline V gene (reference sequence). The CDR3 length is 13 residues. DNA for the CDR3: TGTGCCTCCAAGGAGGGGCTACGAGGAAAACTGTTTTTT. Translated, it gives CASKEGLRGKLFF.